These 7 T cell receptor beta chains originate from one sample sequenced in a study of multiple sclerosis patients with progressive multifocal leukoencephalopathy. Time point here: time of PML onset. Data came from immunoSEQ multiplex PCR; TCRdb stores just in-frame clones and leaves some out. This sample has roughly 32,000 clones, with over 75% found just once. Specimen: PBMCs, collected from a patient treated with natalizumab. The source is a human donor with progressive multifocal leukoencephalopathy.

The CDR3 reads CAWTPGSRSPLHF. Here the CDR3 DNA reads TGTGCCTGGACCCCGGGGAGTAGATCACCCCTCCACTTT. V and J are TRBV30 and TRBJ1-6; no definite D call. The length of the CDR3 is 13 residues. The V gene lost 4 bases and the J gene lost 10 bases, with 14 bases spanning the gap. Per germline, CDR1 GTSNPN and CDR2 SVGIG (reference sequence).

The J gene is TRBJ2-4, the V gene TRBV5-4, with 8 nucleotides matching TRBD1. This CDR3 is built from 17 residues. The J segment lost 2 bases and the V segment lost 0 bases, leaving 7 bases of the junction unmatched. Per germline, CDR1 SGHNT and CDR2 YYREEE (reference sequence). CDR3 sequence reads: CASSLEGQGATKNIQYF. The CDR3, as DNA: TGTGCCAGCAGCTTGGAGGGTCAGGGGGCAACCAAAAACATTCAGTACTTC. The full variable domain, with the rest looked up from reference TRBV5-4 and TRBJ2-4, is ETGVTQSPTHLIKTRGQQVTLRCSSQSGHNTVSWYQQALGQGPQFIFQYYREEENGRGNFPPRFSGLQFPNYSSELNVNALELDDSALYLCASSLEGQGATKNIQYFGAGTRLSVL.

In nucleotides, the CDR3 is TGTGCCAGCAGCTCCGGGGCTGGAGGGCCCTACAATGAGCAGTTCTTC. This codes for CASSSGAGGPYNEQFF. V usage is TRBV7-8 and J usage is TRBJ2-1; weak D call: TRBD2 (6 bases). The CDR3 has 16 amino acids. Trimming took 4 bases from V and 2 from J, leaving 15 bases between them. Germline-derived CDR1 and CDR2 are SGHVS and FQNEAQ.

This sequence joins TRBV28 and TRBJ2-1; 8 bases are shared with TRBD1. This CDR3 is 18 amino acids long. Germline V CDR1 and CDR2: MDHEN, SYDVKM. V lost 2 bases to trimming and J lost 8 bases; unmatched junction nucleotides: 17. This CDR3 is CASSLNGWGQAHLYEQFF. CDR3 in DNA: TGTGCCAGCAGTTTAAATGGCTGGGGACAGGCCCACCTCTATGAGCAGTTCTTC.

Here the CDR3 DNA reads TGTGCCAGCAGCCCCCTCCGGAGGTTCTACGAGCAGTACTTC. Translation gives CASSPLRRFYEQYF. This chain connects TRBV6-5 to TRBJ2-7; D may be TRBD2 (5 bases). V shed 6 bases and J shed 3 bases, with 15 bases lying between them. The CDR3 covers 14 residues. In germline, CDR1 is MNHEY, CDR2 SVGAGI.

The genes are TRBV29-1 and TRBJ2-2; the D is unclear. Germline-derived CDR1 and CDR2 are SQVTM and ANQGSEA. V was cut by 7 bases and J by 4 bases, with 10 bases left in between. The CDR3 has 12 residues. DNA for the CDR3: TGCAGCGCGCGTGGCCCCACCGGGGAGCTGTTTTTT. It translates to CSARGPTGELFF.

V is TRBV7-3 and J is TRBJ1-2; D may be TRBD1 (5 bases). Germline loops: CDR1 SGHTA, CDR2 FQGTGA. V was trimmed by 2 bases and J by 8 bases, leaving 12 bases between them. The CDR3 length is 13 residues. Here the CDR3 DNA reads TGTGCCAGCAGCTTAGAGGGGCGGCGCGGCTACACCTTC. Residues: CASSLEGRRGYTF.